Described below is a single T cell receptor (beta chain) sequence and its context. What it binds is unknown. Roughly 10 milliliters of peripheral blood were drawn from each donor into EDTA-treated tubes. The authors ran a second PCR of about 7 to 11 cycles using a sample-barcoded 5' primer and a J-beta primer mix. Via MiXCR, TCRdb re-called the 5' RACE reads, giving one row per CDR3 protein. Of some 760,000 distinct CDR3 sequences detected, around 25% appear once; the ten largest clones hold 9.4%. This entry comes from a study of blood T cells in healthy people across ages. Overall study results and limits: Both higher diversity and more naive CD4+ cells marked long-lived donors when set against aged donors.

Germline-derived CDR1 and CDR2 are MNHEY and SVGAGI. J was trimmed by 9 bases and V by 7 bases; bases with no gene match: 6. The CDR3 consists of 14 residues. These data are also associated with another study on T cells of mothers and their children. From that paper: In unrelated and related pairs, TCR recombination output is shaped in a similar way by thymic selection.

The chain uses TRBV6-5 and TRBJ2-1; TRBD2 aligns across 13 bases. The sequence was collected from a boy aged 10-17 years in good health. Source material: blood. Written as DNA, the CDR3 is TGTGCCAGCACACGACTAGCGGGAGGTGGTGAGCAGTTCTTC. This gives the protein CASTRLAGGGEQFF.